The clone carrying this TCR beta chain has a count of ten or more. This record belongs to a study of T-cell reconstitution after alpha-beta-depleted transplantation in children. V dropped 10 bases and J dropped 7 bases, with 13 bases sitting between them. The V gene's germline CDR1 is LNHNV and CDR2 YYDKDF (reference sequence). The CDR3 consists of 12 residues. Preparing the TCRbeta library involved the use of unique molecular identifiers. TCRdb reanalysed the PCR reads using MiXCR and keeps one entry per CDR3 protein. There are roughly 180,000 distinct CDR3 sequences in the sample; around 10% occur only once, and about 13% lies in the top ten.

The chain employs TRBV15 and TRBJ2-2; D perhaps matches TRBD1 (6 bases). This clonotype was obtained from a boy aged 2 to 10 with acute myeloid leukemia, due to receive a stem cell transplant. Source: PBMCs, taken before TCRalphabeta/CD19-depleted stem cell transplant. The CDR3 DNA follows: TGTGCCATCCAGGGGTTGGGCGGGGAGCTGTTTTTT. It specifies CAIQGLGGELFF.